This section outlines one TCR beta chain sequence together with its context. Its antigen remains unknown. Trimming took 6 bases from V and 6 from J; bases not matched to a gene: 11. CDR1 MNHEY and CDR2 SVGEGT come from the germline V gene. This CDR3 has 15 residues. This entry is derived from a study of blood T cells in healthy people across ages. Points from the study as a whole: Age showed a roughly linear inverse relationship with TCR beta diversity per million T cells. Possibly confounding the expanded clonotype changes was the fact that donor CMV status was unknown. Because sorting was not performed, PBMCs prevented conclusive naive versus antigen-experienced comparison.

All donors came from Russia, were Caucasian and healthy, and spanned ages about 6 to 100. The authors ran a second PCR of roughly 6 to 12 cycles using a sample-barcoded 5' primer and a J-beta primer mix. MiXCR, run by TCRdb on the 5' RACE reads, gives a single entry per CDR3 protein. Counted here are about 1.4 million distinct CDR3 sequences, roughly 60% occurring once; the ten biggest clones make up 6.5% to 8%. The chain is built from TRBV6-2 or TRBV6-3 and TRBJ2-7, with 10 positions matching TRBD2. This clonotype originated in a man between 18 and 35 years old in good health. Sequenced: blood. CDR3 loop: CASRPSGRAPSEQYF. For the CDR3, the DNA is TGTGCCAGCAGGCCCAGCGGGAGGGCCCCCAGCGAGCAGTACTTC.